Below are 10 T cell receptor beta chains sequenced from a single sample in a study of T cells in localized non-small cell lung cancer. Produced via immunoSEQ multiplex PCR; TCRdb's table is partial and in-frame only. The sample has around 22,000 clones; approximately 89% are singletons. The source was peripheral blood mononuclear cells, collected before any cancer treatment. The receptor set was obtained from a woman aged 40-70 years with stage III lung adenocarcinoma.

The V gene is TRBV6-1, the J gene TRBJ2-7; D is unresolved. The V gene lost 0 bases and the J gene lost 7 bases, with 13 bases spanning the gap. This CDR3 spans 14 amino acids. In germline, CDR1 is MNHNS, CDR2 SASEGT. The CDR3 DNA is TGTGCCAGCAGTGAAGCGGACCTTGCCAGGGAGCAGTACTTC. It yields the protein CASSEADLAREQYF.

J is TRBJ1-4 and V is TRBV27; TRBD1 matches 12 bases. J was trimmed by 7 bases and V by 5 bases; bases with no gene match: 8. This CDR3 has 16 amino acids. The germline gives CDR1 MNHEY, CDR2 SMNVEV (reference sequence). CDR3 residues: CASSHHPGQGAEKLFF. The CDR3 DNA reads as TGTGCCAGCAGTCACCATCCGGGACAGGGGGCTGAAAAACTGTTTTTT.

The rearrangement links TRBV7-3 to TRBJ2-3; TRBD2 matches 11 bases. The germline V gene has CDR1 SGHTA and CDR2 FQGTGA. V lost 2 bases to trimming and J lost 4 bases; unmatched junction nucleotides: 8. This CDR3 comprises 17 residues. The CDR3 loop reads CASSLSTSGSPPDTQYF. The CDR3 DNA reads TGTGCCAGCAGCTTATCTACTAGCGGGAGCCCCCCAGATACGCAGTATTTT.

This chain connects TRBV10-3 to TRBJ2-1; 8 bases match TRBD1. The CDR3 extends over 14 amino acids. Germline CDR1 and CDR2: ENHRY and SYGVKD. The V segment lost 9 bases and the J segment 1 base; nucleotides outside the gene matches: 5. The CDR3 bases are TGTGCCATAATGGGACAGGTATCCTACAATGAGCAGTTCTTC. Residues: CAIMGQVSYNEQFF.

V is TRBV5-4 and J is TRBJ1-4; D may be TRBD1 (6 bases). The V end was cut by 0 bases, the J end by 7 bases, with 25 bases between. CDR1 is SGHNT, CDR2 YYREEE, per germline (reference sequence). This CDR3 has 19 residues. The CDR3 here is CASSLDGGRDYSFGEKLFF. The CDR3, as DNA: TGTGCCAGCAGCTTGGACGGGGGCAGGGATTATTCTTTCGGTGAAAAACTGTTTTTT.

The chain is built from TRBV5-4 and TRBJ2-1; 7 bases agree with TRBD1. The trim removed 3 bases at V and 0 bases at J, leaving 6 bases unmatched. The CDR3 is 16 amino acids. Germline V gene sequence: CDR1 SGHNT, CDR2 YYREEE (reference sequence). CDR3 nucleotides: TGTGCCAGCAGCTCACTTGCAGGGGGCTCCTACAATGAGCAGTTCTTC. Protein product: CASSSLAGGSYNEQFF.

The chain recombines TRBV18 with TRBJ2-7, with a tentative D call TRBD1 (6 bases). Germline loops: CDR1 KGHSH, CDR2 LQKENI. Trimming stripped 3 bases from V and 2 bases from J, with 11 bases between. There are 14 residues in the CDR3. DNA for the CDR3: TGTGCCAGCTCACCGGGGGCAGGGGCCTACGAGCAGTACTTC. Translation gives CASSPGAGAYEQYF.

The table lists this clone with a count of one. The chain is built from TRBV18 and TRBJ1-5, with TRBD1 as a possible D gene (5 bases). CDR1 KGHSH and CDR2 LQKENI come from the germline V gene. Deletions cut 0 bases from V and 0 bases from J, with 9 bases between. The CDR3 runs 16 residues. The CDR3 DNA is TGTGCCAGCTCACCACCCGGGACCACTAGCAATCAGCCCCAGCATTTT. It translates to CASSPPGTTSNQPQHF. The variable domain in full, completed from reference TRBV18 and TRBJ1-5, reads NAGVMQNPRHLVRRRGQEARLRCSPMKGHSHVYWYRQLPEEGLKFMVYLQKENIIDESGMPKERFSAEFPKEGPSILRIQQVVRGDSAAYFCASSPPGTTSNQPQHFGDGTRLSIL.

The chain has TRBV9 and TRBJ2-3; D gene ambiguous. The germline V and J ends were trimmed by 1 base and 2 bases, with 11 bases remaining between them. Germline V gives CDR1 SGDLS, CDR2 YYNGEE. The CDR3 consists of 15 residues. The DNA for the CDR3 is TGTGCCAGCAGCGTATGGGCATCTAACACAGATACGCAGTATTTT. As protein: CASSVWASNTDTQYF.

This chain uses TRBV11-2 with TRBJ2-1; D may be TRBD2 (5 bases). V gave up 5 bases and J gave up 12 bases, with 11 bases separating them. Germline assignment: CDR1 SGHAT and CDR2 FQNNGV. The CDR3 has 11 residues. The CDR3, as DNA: TGTGCCAGCAGCCCCCGCCGGGGGCAGTTCTTC. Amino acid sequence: CASSPRRGQFF.